One and the same sample provided the 27 T cell receptor beta chains below, sequenced in a study of shared clonotypes between healthy human individuals. TCRdb's copy holds only in-frame clones and misses some; the assay was immunoSEQ multiplex PCR. Counted here are approximately 2,300,000 clones, 92% occurring once; the ten biggest clones make up around 0.35%. Specimen: naive CD4+ T cells from PBMCs. Stated subset: CD45RA+ positively selected. These receptors all stem from a man aged 18 to 29 in good health. Some clones in this sample may be carry-over from other donors' samples.

This chain connects TRBV23-1 to TRBJ2-1, with D possibly TRBD1 on 7 matching bases. TRBV23-1 carries the ORF label, with uncertain function. Trimming cost V 9 bases and J 7 bases, with 16 bases left between them. This CDR3 spans 13 amino acids. CDR3 nucleotide sequence: TGCGCCAGGGGGGGCAGGGGGGAGAATGAGCAGTTCTTC. This translates into CARGGRGENEQFF.

V gene TRBV27 combines with J gene TRBJ2-3; the D is unclear. The length of the CDR3 is 13 residues. The V gene's germline CDR1 is MNHEY and CDR2 SMNVEV (reference sequence). Trimming pared 3 bases from V and 6 bases from J, leaving 10 bases between. CDR3 in amino acids: CASSLRLGDTQYF. In DNA form, the CDR3 reads TGTGCCAGCAGTTTGCGGTTGGGCGATACGCAGTATTTT.

Concerning this clone: The sample has other DNA sequences that encode this CDR3 too. The chain joins TRBV5-1 to TRBJ2-2; D gene ambiguous. Germline V lookup: CDR1 SGHRS, CDR2 YFSETQ. Trimming cost V 0 bases and J 5 bases, with 5 bases left between them. The CDR3 contains 13 residues. CDR3 DNA: TGCGCCAGCAGCTTGGAGCTAACCGGGGAGCTGTTTTTT. Translating it yields CASSLELTGELFF.

The rearrangement joins TRBV9 to TRBJ2-7; D is perhaps TRBD1 or TRBD2 (5 bases each). Per the germline V gene, CDR1 is SGDLS and CDR2 is YYNGEE. The CDR3 is 18 residues long. Trimming cost V 3 bases and J 3 bases, with 25 bases left between them. The CDR3 spells CASSGRPGTSRAFYEQYF. CDR3 sequence (DNA): TGTGCCAGCAGCGGACGACCCGGGACCTCTCGAGCATTCTACGAGCAGTACTTC.

This rearrangement joins TRBV5-1 to TRBJ2-7; a weak D match, TRBD1 (6 bases). V dropped 4 bases and J dropped 5 bases, with 13 bases sitting between them. Germline lookup yields CDR1 SGHRS and CDR2 YFSETQ. The CDR3 sequence is 13 residues long. The CDR3 reads CASSGGSAHEQYF. DNA of the CDR3: TGCGCCAGCAGCGGGGGCTCGGCCCACGAGCAGTACTTC.

This clone was found once. The rearrangement links TRBV15 to TRBJ2-1; 7 bases are shared with TRBD2. In germline, CDR1 is LNHNV, CDR2 YYDKDF (reference sequence). The length of the CDR3 is 16 residues. With 6 bases clipped from V and 6 bases from J, the junction kept 14 bases outside the gene matches. The CDR3 reads CATSPLTRSGGNEQFF. In DNA, the CDR3 is TGTGCCACCAGTCCTTTGACTAGGTCGGGGGGCAATGAGCAGTTCTTC.

The chain recombines TRBV14 with TRBJ2-7; no firm D call. Trimming cost V 1 base and J 6 bases, with 7 bases left between them. CDR3 size: 12 residues. In germline, CDR1 is SGHDN, CDR2 FVKESK. For the CDR3, the DNA is TGTGCCAGCAGCCAAGTTGTCGGCGAGCAGTACTTC. This gives the protein CASSQVVGEQYF.

The chain has TRBV9 and TRBJ1-2; TRBD1 matches at 9 bases. The CDR3 length is 13 residues. The germline CDR1 and CDR2 sequences are SGDLS and YYNGEE. The ends lost 3 bases at V and 7 bases at J; junction bases unmatched: 4. CDR3 DNA: TGTGCCAGCAGCGCTACAGGGGGCACTGGCTACACCTTC. Its translation: CASSATGGTGYTF.

The chain combines TRBV5-8 with TRBJ1-5; 10 nucleotides align to TRBD1. The CDR3 spans 19 residues. J gave up 0 bases and V 5 bases, and 14 bases lay outside the gene matches. Per the germline V gene, CDR1 is SGHTS and CDR2 is YDEGEE. The CDR3, as DNA: TGTGCCAGCAGGGGGCGGAGGGACAGGGGCCCGTATAGCAATCAGCCCCAGCATTTT. Encoded protein: CASRGRRDRGPYSNQPQHF.

This clone appeared a few times. The gene calls are TRBV28 and TRBJ1-5; weak D call: TRBD1 (6 bases). Germline assignment: CDR1 MDHEN and CDR2 SYDVKM. This CDR3 comprises 14 residues. V dropped 10 bases and J dropped 7 bases, with 20 bases sitting between them. The CDR3 protein is CAIFDQGRGQPQHF. The CDR3 nucleotides are TGTGCCATCTTTGACCAGGGGCGAGGACAGCCCCAGCATTTT. Supplemented by reference TRBV28 and TRBJ1-5, the full variable domain reads DVKVTQSSRYLVKRTGEKVFLECVQDMDHENMFWYRQDPGLGLRLIYFSYDVKMKEKGDIPEGYSVSREKKERFSLILESASTNQTSMYLCAIFDQGRGQPQHFGDGTRLSIL.

The chain is built from TRBV7-9 and TRBJ2-7; 8 bases map to TRBD1. Per germline, CDR1 SEHNR and CDR2 FQNEAQ (reference sequence). This CDR3 has 15 residues. J was trimmed by 0 bases and V by 4 bases; bases with no gene match: 5. This CDR3 is CASSWWTGSSYEQYF. CDR3 nucleotides: TGTGCCAGCAGCTGGTGGACAGGGAGCTCCTACGAGCAGTACTTC.

The rearrangement links TRBV7-3 to TRBJ2-5, with 9 bases fitting TRBD2. V was pared by 5 bases and J by 5 bases, with 6 bases of the junction left unmatched. The CDR3 totals 14 residues. Germline V gene data show CDR1 as SGHTA and CDR2 as FQGTGA. The CDR3 DNA follows: TGTGCCAGCAGCCCAGGACTAGCGTTCGAGACCCAGTACTTC. Its protein is CASSPGLAFETQYF.

The rearrangement joins TRBV27 to TRBJ1-5; no firm D call. This CDR3 has 15 residues. Germline V gene lookup returns CDR1 MNHEY and CDR2 SMNVEV (reference sequence). Between the trimmed V and J ends, which lost 3 bases and 2 bases, there was a span of 11 bases. DNA of the CDR3: TGTGCCAGCAGTTTGGGGAGTCCGGGCAATCAGCCCCAGCATTTT. It is translated as CASSLGSPGNQPQHF.

The chain has TRBV28 and TRBJ2-7; the D is unclear. Germline loops: CDR1 MDHEN, CDR2 SYDVKM. The length of the CDR3 is 15 residues. Between the trimmed V and J ends, which lost 6 bases and 0 bases, there was a span of 15 bases. CDR3 amino acids: CASRLGPLYSYEQYF. As DNA, the CDR3 is TGTGCCAGCAGATTAGGTCCCCTTTACTCCTACGAGCAGTACTTC.

V and J are TRBV6-1 and TRBJ1-2; 8 positions match TRBD1. The CDR3 is 13 residues long. From germline, CDR1 is MNHNS and CDR2 SASEGT. After removal of 4 bases from V and 8 bases from J, the junction contained 6 bases not matched to a gene. The CDR3 DNA reads TGTGCCAGCAGTGGGGGGACAGGTCTAGGCTACACCTTC. It codes for CASSGGTGLGYTF.

The rearrangement joins TRBV28 to TRBJ2-7; D is uncertain. The V end lost 3 bases, the J end lost 3 bases, and 6 bases lay between the germline ends. Germline-derived CDR1 and CDR2 are MDHEN and SYDVKM. CDR3 length: 12 residues. The CDR3 sequence: CASSFWGYEQYF. The CDR3 nucleotides are TGTGCCAGCAGTTTTTGGGGCTACGAGCAGTACTTC.

The chain uses TRBV21-1 and TRBJ1-2; the table's D call TRBD1 went unverified against the DNA. TRBV21-1 is labeled a pseudogene. The CDR3 length is 16 residues. CDR3: CASSKALGQGGYGYTF. As DNA, the CDR3 is TGTGCCAGCAGCAAAGCGCTGGGACAGGGTGGGTATGGCTACACCTTC.

CDR3 amino acids: CASSLLAGGDYNEQFF. The CDR3 DNA sequence: TGTGCCAGCAGCTTGTTAGCGGGAGGGGACTACAATGAGCAGTTCTTC. This chain uses TRBV7-3 with TRBJ2-1; 11 bases match TRBD2. V trimming: 3 bases; J trimming: 3 bases; junction bases outside the gene matches: 4. The CDR3 contains 16 residues. The germline V gene has CDR1 SGHTA and CDR2 FQGTGA.

This chain uses TRBV29-1 with TRBJ1-1, with D possibly TRBD1 on 6 matching bases. CDR1 and CDR2 from the germline V gene are SQVTM and ANQGSEA. V was trimmed by 6 bases and J by 4 bases, leaving 24 bases between them. CDR3 length: 16 amino acids. CDR3 nucleotides: TGCAGCGTAAGGATACCTATCTTACGGGGGGCCACTGAAGCTTTCTTT. It encodes CSVRIPILRGATEAFF.

The chain is built from TRBV19 and TRBJ2-5, with D tentatively TRBD2 (6 bases). Germline-derived CDR1 and CDR2 are LNHDA and SQIVND (reference sequence). The CDR3 runs 16 residues. The V and J ends lost 4 bases and 4 bases respectively, with 19 bases between them. CDR3 bases: TGTGCCAGTAGTAGAATGTTAGGAGGGGCCGCAGAGACCCAGTACTTC. Amino acid sequence: CASSRMLGGAAETQYF. The entire variable domain, with the rest obtained from reference TRBV19 and TRBJ2-5, is as follows: DGGITQSPKYLFRKEGQNVTLSCEQNLNHDAMYWYRQDPGQGLRLIYYSQIVNDFQKGDIAEGYSVSREKKESFPLTVTSAQKNPTAFYLCASSRMLGGAAETQYFGPGTRLLVL.

On this clone itself: A read error may account for a junction end that differs from germline. V gene TRBV7-9 combines with J gene TRBJ2-5; D is possibly TRBD2 (6 bases). The CDR3 has 12 residues. The germline V gene has CDR1 SEHNR and CDR2 FQNEAQ (reference sequence). The CDR3 DNA is TGTGCCAGCAGCTCTGCCCCGGGAGCTACGGACTTC. This translates into CASSSAPGATDF. Drawing the rest from reference TRBV7-9 and TRBJ2-5, the complete variable domain is DTGVSQNPRHKITKRGQNVTFRCDPISEHNRLYWYRQTLGQGPEFLTYFQNEAQLEKSRLLSDRFSAERPKGSFSTLEIQRTEQGDSAMYLCASSSAPGATDFGPGTRLLVL.

Turning to this clone: Other DNA sequences from this sample encode an identical CDR3 as well. The J gene is TRBJ1-1, the V gene TRBV5-1; no reliable D call. This CDR3 contains 14 residues. V lost 0 bases and J 3 bases, leaving 9 bases between the germline ends. Per the germline V gene, CDR1 is SGHRS and CDR2 is YFSETQ. The CDR3 bases are TGCGCCAGCAGCTTGGGAGGGAGGGACACTGAAGCTTTCTTT. The encoded protein is CASSLGGRDTEAFF.

The chain has TRBV19 and TRBJ1-3; TRBD1 might be the D (5 bases). V lost 4 bases, J lost 0 bases, and 10 bases lay in between. CDR1 and CDR2 from the germline V gene are LNHDA and SQIVND (reference sequence). CDR3 length equals 15 residues. CDR3 residues: CASSNDRSSGNTIYF. Written as DNA, the CDR3 is TGTGCCAGTAGTAACGACAGATCCTCTGGAAACACCATATATTTT.

Details on this clone: A read error may account for a junction end that differs from germline. This chain uses TRBV9 with TRBJ2-2; D is perhaps TRBD1 or TRBD2 (5 bases each). Germline assignment: CDR1 SGDLS and CDR2 YYNGEE. This CDR3 contains 15 residues. In DNA form, the CDR3 reads TGTGCCACCAGCGGACAAGTGCATGGAACCGGGGAGCTGTTTTTT. The encoded protein is CATSGQVHGTGELFF.

CDR3 loop: CASSFGGLQYF. For the CDR3, the DNA is TGTGCCAGCAGCTTCGGGGGGCTGCAGTACTTC. The chain recombines TRBV7-2 with TRBJ2-7, with D perhaps matching TRBD2 (7 bases). The V gene's germline CDR1 is SGHTA and CDR2 FQGNSA. V was shortened by 3 bases and J by 9 bases, with 9 bases between the two germline ends. The CDR3 spans 11 residues.

The genes are TRBV25-1 and TRBJ2-2; 9 bases are a match to TRBD1. The trim removed 3 bases at V and 3 bases at J, leaving 5 bases unmatched. Germline values: CDR1 MGHDK, CDR2 SYGVNS. The CDR3 runs to 16 residues. This chain's CDR3 is CASSDLRTGDTGELFF. The CDR3 DNA sequence: TGTGCCAGCAGTGATTTAAGGACAGGGGACACCGGGGAGCTGTTTTTT.

The chain is built from TRBV28 and TRBJ1-1, with D hard to call. Germline-derived CDR1 and CDR2 are MDHEN and SYDVKM. V was cut by 2 bases and J by 1 base, with 14 bases left in between. The CDR3 has 16 residues. CDR3 in amino acids: CASSLRTGGWNTEAFF. The CDR3 nucleotides read TGTGCCAGCAGTTTAAGAACGGGTGGATGGAACACTGAAGCTTTCTTT.